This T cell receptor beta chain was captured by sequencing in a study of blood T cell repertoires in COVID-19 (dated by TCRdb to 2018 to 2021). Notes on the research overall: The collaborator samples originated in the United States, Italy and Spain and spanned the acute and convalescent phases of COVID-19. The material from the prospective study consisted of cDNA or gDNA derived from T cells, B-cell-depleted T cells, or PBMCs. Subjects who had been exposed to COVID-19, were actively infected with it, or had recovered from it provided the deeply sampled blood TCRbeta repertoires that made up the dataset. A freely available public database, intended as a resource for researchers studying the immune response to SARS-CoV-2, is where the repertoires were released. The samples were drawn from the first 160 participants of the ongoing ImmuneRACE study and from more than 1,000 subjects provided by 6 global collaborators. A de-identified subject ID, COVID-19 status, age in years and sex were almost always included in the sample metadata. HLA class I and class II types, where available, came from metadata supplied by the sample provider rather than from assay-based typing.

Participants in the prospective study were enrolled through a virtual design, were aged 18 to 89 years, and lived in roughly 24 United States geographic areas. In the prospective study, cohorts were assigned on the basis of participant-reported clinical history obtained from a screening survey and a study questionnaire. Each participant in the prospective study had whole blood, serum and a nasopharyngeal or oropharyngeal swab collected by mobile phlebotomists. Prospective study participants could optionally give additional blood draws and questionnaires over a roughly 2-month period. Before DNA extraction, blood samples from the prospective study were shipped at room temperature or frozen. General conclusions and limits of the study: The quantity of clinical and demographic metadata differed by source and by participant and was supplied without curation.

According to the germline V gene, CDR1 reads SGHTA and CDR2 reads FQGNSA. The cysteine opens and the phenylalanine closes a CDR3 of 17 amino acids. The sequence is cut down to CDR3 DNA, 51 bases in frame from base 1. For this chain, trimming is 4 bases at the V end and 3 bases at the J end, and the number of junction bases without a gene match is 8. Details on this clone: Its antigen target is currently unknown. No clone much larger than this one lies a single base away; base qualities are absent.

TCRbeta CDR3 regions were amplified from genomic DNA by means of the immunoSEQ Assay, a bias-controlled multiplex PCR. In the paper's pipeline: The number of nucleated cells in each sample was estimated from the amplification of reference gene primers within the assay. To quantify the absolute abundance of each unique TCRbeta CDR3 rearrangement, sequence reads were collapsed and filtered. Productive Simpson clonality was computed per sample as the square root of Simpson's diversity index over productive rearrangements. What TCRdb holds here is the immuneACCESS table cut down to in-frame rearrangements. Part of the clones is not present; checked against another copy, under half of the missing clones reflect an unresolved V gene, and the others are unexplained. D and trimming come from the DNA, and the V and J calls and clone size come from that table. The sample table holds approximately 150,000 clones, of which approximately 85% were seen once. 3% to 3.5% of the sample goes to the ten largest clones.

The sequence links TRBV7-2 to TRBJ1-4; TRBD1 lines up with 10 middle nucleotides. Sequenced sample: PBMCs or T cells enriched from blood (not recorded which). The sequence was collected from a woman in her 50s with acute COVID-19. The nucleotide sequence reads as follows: TGTGCCAGCAGCTCAAGACAGGGGGCATCAGCTAATGAAAAACTGTTTTTT. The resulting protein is CASSSRQGASANEKLFF.